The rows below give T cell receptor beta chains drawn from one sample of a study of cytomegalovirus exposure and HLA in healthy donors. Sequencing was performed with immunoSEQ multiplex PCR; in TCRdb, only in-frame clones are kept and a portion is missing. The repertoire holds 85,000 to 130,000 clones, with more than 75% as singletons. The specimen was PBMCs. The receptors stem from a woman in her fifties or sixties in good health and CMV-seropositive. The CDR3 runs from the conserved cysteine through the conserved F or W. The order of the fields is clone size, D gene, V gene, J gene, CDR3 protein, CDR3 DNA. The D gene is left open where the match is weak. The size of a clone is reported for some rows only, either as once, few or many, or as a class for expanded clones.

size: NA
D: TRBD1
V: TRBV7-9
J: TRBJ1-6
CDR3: CASSHPTGANSPLHF
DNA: TGTGCCAGCAGCCATCCGACAGGGGCCAATTCACCCCTCCACTTT

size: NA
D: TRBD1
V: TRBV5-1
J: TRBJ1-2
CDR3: CASSLGGRDRSNYGYTF
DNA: TGCGCCAGCAGCTTGGGCGGAAGGGACAGATCCAACTATGGCTACACCTTC

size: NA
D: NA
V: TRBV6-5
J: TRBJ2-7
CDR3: CASSSRLTGNSYEQYF
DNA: TGTGCCAGCAGTTCACGACTCACCGGAAACTCCTACGAGCAGTACTTC

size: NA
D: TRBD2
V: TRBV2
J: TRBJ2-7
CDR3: CASGISGGSSYEQYF
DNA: TGTGCCAGCGGAATTAGCGGGGGGTCCAGCTACGAGCAGTACTTC

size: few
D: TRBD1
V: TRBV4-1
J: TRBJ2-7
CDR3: CASSRPGTAGDEQYF
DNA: TGCGCCAGCAGCCGCCCCGGGACAGCCGGCGACGAGCAGTACTTC

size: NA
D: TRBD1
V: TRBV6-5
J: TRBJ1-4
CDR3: CASSYRQGGEKLFF
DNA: TGTGCCAGCAGTTATAGGCAGGGGGGTGAAAAACTGTTTTTT

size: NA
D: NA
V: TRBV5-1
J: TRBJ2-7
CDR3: CASSLGTLSYEQYF
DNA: TGCGCCAGCAGCTTGGGGACTCTTTCGTACGAGCAGTACTTC

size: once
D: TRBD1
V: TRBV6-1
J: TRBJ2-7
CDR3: CASSQQTGGLEQYF
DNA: TGTGCCAGCAGCCAGCAGACAGGGGGCTTGGAGCAGTACTTC

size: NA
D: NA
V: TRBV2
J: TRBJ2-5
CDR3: CASSEAYRGQETQYF
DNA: TGTGCCAGCAGTGAAGCGTACCGGGGACAAGAGACCCAGTACTTC

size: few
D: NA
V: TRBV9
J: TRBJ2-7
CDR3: CASSVDPGATYEQYF
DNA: TGTGCCAGCAGCGTAGATCCAGGGGCCACCTACGAGCAGTACTTC

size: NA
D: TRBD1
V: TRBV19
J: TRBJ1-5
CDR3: CASSTDRGNQPQHF
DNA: TGTGCCAGTAGTACGGACAGGGGAAATCAGCCCCAGCATTTT

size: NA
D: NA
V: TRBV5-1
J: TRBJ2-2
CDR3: CASSLGAGSNTGELFF
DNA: TGCGCCAGCAGCTTGGGGGCGGGATCGAACACCGGGGAGCTGTTTTTT

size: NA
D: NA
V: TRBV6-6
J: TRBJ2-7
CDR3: CASSLTGGAGTYEQYF
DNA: TGTGCCAGCAGCCTTACAGGGGGGGCGGGAACCTACGAGCAGTACTTC

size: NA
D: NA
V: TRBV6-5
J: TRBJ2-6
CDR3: CASSYERASGANVLTF
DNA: TGTGCCAGCAGTTACGAGAGGGCCTCTGGGGCCAACGTCCTGACTTTC

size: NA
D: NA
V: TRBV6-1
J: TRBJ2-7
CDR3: CASSVNYEQYF
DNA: TGTGCCAGCAGTGTAAACTACGAGCAGTACTTC

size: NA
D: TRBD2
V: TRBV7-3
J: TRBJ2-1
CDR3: CASSSPPGRIGSYNEQFF
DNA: TGTGCCAGCAGCTCCCCCCCCGGGAGGATTGGCTCCTACAATGAGCAGTTCTTC

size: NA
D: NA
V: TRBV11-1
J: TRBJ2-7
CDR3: CASSRPGQLYEQYF
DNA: TGTGCCAGCAGCAGACCGGGACAACTCTACGAGCAGTACTTC

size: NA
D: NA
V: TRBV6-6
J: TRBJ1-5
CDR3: CASSNRSPQHF
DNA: TGTGCCAGCAGTAATCGTTCTCCCCAGCATTTT

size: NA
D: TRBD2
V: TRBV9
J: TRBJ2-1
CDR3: CASSVATSGGYNEQFF
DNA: TGTGCCAGCAGCGTAGCTACTAGCGGGGGGTACAATGAGCAGTTCTTC